A selection of T cell receptor beta chains follows, all from one sample in a study of shared clonotypes between healthy human individuals. Assay used: immunoSEQ multiplex PCR; TCRdb lists only in-frame clones, some missing. The sample lists about 2 million clones, approximately 95% occurring once. Sequenced sample: naive CD4+ T cells sorted from blood. Every receptor here comes from a man aged 18 to 29 in good health. Both conserved end residues are part of each CDR3. A D gene is named only where the DNA matches it firmly.

d_call: TRBD1; v_call: TRBV7-9; j_call: TRBJ1-1; cdr3_nt: TGTGCCAGCAGCTCCCGACAGGGGCCGAACACTGAAGCTTTCTTT; cdr3_aa: CASSSRQGPNTEAFF
d_call: NA; v_call: TRBV7-9; j_call: TRBJ1-1; cdr3_nt: TGTGCCAGCAGCTTGGTAGGGGTTGCGAACACTGAAGCTTTCTTT; cdr3_aa: CASSLVGVANTEAFF
d_call: NA; v_call: TRBV7-2; j_call: TRBJ2-3; cdr3_nt: TGTGCCAGCAGCTTAGGGGGAAACCAAGATACGCAGTATTTT; cdr3_aa: CASSLGGNQDTQYF
d_call: TRBD1; v_call: TRBV5-1; j_call: TRBJ2-5; cdr3_nt: TGCGCCAGCAGCTTTTGGACAGGGCCCCAAGAGACCCAGTACTTC; cdr3_aa: CASSFWTGPQETQYF
d_call: NA; v_call: TRBV28; j_call: TRBJ1-2; cdr3_nt: TGTGCCAGCAGTCCGGGGGACGGGATCTATGGCTACACCTTC; cdr3_aa: CASSPGDGIYGYTF
d_call: TRBD2; v_call: TRBV5-4; j_call: TRBJ2-5; cdr3_nt: TGTGCCAGCAGCTTGGTGGCGGGGGGACTCAGGCAGACCCAGTACTTC; cdr3_aa: CASSLVAGGLRQTQYF
d_call: TRBD2; v_call: TRBV10-3; j_call: TRBJ2-7; cdr3_nt: TGTGCCATCAGTGCTTTAGCGGGAGACTACGAGCAGTACTTC; cdr3_aa: CAISALAGDYEQYF
d_call: NA; v_call: TRBV6-6; j_call: TRBJ2-2; cdr3_nt: TGTGCCAGCAACAAAAGAGGCTCCAACACCGGGGAGCTGTTTTTT; cdr3_aa: CASNKRGSNTGELFF
d_call: TRBD1; v_call: TRBV6-5; j_call: TRBJ2-3; cdr3_nt: TGTGCCAGCAGTACAGGGGGGACAGATACGCAGTATTTT; cdr3_aa: CASSTGGTDTQYF
d_call: TRBD1; v_call: TRBV10-3; j_call: TRBJ2-7; cdr3_nt: TGTGCCATCAGCGGGACAGAAACTTCCTACGAGCAGTACTTC; cdr3_aa: CAISGTETSYEQYF
d_call: TRBD1; v_call: TRBV14; j_call: TRBJ1-4; cdr3_nt: TGTGCCAGCAGCCGCCGACAGGGGGCTTCAACTAATGAAAAACTGTTTTTT; cdr3_aa: CASSRRQGASTNEKLFF
d_call: NA; v_call: TRBV28; j_call: TRBJ1-1; cdr3_nt: TGTGCCAGCCGTGTAGGGGGGGCGGCTGGTGAAGCTTTCTTT; cdr3_aa: CASRVGGAAGEAFF